The present T cell receptor (beta chain) was sequenced within a study of blood T cell repertoires in COVID-19 (dated by TCRdb to between 2020 and 2021). Notes on the research overall: Samples from collaborators originated in the United States, Italy and Spain and spanned both the acute and convalescent phases of COVID-19. The samples were drawn from two sources: the first 160 participants of the ongoing ImmuneRACE study, and 1,254 subjects contributed by 6 global collaborators. Nearly every sample came with metadata listing a de-identified subject ID, COVID-19 status, age in years and sex. HLA class I and class II types, where available, came from metadata supplied by the sample provider rather than from assay-based typing. The repertoires were released in a freely available public database intended as a resource for research on the immune response to SARS-CoV-2. The material from the prospective study consisted of cDNA or gDNA derived from T cells, B-cell-depleted T cells, or PBMCs. Subjects who had been exposed to COVID-19, were actively infected with it, or had recovered from it provided the deeply sampled blood TCRbeta repertoires that made up the dataset.

A word on this clone: Its antigen is not yet known. Base qualities are not provided; no much larger clone lies one nucleotide away.

In Seattle, one collaborating source enrolled patients while the infection was active and tracked those patients longitudinally over the course of disease. Whole blood was collected in K2EDTA tubes by collaborating institutions according to the institutions' own protocols. For TCRbeta analysis, collaborators shipped samples as frozen whole blood, isolated PBMCs, or DNA extracted from either of those sample types. The immunoSEQ Assay, a bias-controlled multiplex PCR, was used to amplify TCRbeta CDR3 regions from genomic DNA. The paper's processing steps were these. Within the assay, amplification of reference gene primers was used to estimate how many nucleated cells each sample contained. To quantify the absolute abundance of each unique TCRbeta CDR3 rearrangement, sequence reads were collapsed and filtered. For each sample, productive Simpson clonality was calculated as the square root of Simpson's diversity index over productive rearrangements. Drawn from immuneACCESS, this table holds only the in-frame rearrangements with V and J called that TCRdb kept. Clones are partly lost; checked studies trace under half to an unresolved V gene and leave the rest unexplained. Clone size and V and J calls were adopted from that table, with D and trimming inferred from the DNA. This sample comprises approximately 200,000 clones, around 79% of them detected only once. Around 5.9% of the sample lies in the top ten.

From the cysteine up to the phenylalanine, the CDR3 has a length of 14 residues. The CDR3 DNA has 42 bases and is translated from base 1. Cut back by 0 bases and 10 bases, the V and J ends lie 11 bases apart. The germline V gene (reference sequence) specifies SGHKS as CDR1 and YYEKEE as CDR2. The study at large found these results: How much clinical and demographic metadata was included differed by source and by participant, and the metadata was provided uncurated.

This TCR was sampled from a woman aged 40 to 50 with COVID-19, enrolled during active disease. The V and J segments used are TRBV5-5 and TRBJ1-6, with no confident D gene call. Material for sequencing was peripheral blood. The DNA sequence follows: TGTGCCAGCAGCTTGGGTTGGCGAGGCTCACCCCTCCACTTT. It translates to CASSLGWRGSPLHF.